A single T cell receptor beta chain is shown here with its context. The antigen is undetermined. The sample belongs to a study of cytomegalovirus exposure and HLA in healthy donors. Study findings and constraints: Available immune exposure information was restricted to CMV serostatus only. An Asian-associated ancestry cluster reportedly showed fewer N-insertions than the approximately 670-donor mean in a later analysis.

The CDR3 consists of 16 residues. Vbeta (60) and Jbeta (13) primers were used in the PCR. In the source study's methods: A follow-up analysis tallied around 76 million unique TCR beta chains, roughly 11 million shared. Repertoires were generated with immunoSEQ multiplex PCR, while TCRdb's copy carries only in-frame clones and drops some. For V, J and clone size, that table is used; D and trimming come from the DNA. The profile covers about 120,000 clones, with roughly 84% appearing a single time and roughly 6% taken by the ten largest. Sequencing was performed on PBMCs. The J gene is TRBJ2-1, the V gene TRBV21-1; the table's D call of TRBD2 was not tested on the DNA. TRBV21-1 counts as a pseudogene. The sequence was collected from a man between 25 and 39 years old in good health and CMV-seropositive. The CDR3 DNA sequence: TGTGCCAGCAGCAAAGGTGGACGGGCTAGCGGCAATGAGCAGTTCTTC. It codes for CASSKGGRASGNEQFF.